This T cell receptor beta chain was profiled in a study of T cell repertoires in cytomegalovirus infection. Study information: It was recently identified HLA-C-restricted and well-studied HLA-B-restricted CMV epitopes that the study used. Public TCR beta signatures marked donors with CMV infection and the matching HLA.

For this clonotype: Its antigen remains unknown.

Findings of the study overall: The cumulative frequency of public TCR beta families distinguished individuals who carried CMV together with the relevant HLA. In two of eight donors, the top clonotype was HLA-C-restricted CMV-specific.

From the reads, TCRdb called clonotypes with MiXCR, one entry per CDR3 protein. Here the sample spans approximately 470,000 distinct CDR3 sequences, 40% to 50% being singletons. The sequences come from cultured PBMCs, collected from culture after CMV antigen stimulation. The sequence came from a human donor in good health (CMV status not recorded). Some clones in this sample may be carry-over from other donors' samples.

CDR3 residues: CASIDPQAGELFF. For the CDR3, the DNA is TGTGCCAGCATTGACCCCCAGGCCGGGGAGCTGTTTTTT. This sequence joins TRBV6-2 or TRBV6-3 and TRBJ2-2, with D unresolved. The CDR3 length is 13 residues. CDR1 and CDR2 from the germline V gene are MNHEY and SVGEGT. V was pared by 7 bases and J by 6 bases, with 12 bases between.